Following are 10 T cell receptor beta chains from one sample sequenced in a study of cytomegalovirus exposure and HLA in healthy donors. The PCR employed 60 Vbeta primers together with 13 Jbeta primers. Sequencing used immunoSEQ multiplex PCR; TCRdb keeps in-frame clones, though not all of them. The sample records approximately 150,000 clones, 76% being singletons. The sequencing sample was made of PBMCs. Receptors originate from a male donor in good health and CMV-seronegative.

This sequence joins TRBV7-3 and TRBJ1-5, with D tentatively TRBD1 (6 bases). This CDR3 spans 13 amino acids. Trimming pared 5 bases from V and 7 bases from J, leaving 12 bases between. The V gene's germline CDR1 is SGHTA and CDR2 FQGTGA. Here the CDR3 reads CASSRSGGQPQHF. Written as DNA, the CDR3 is TGTGCCAGCAGCCGTTCGGGGGGCCAGCCCCAGCATTTT.

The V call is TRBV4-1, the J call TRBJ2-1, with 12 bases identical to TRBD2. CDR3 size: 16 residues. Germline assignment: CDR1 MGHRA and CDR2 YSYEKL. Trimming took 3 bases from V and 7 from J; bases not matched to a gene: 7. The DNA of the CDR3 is TGCGCCAGCAGCCAGCCACTAGCGGGAGGAGGAAATGAGCAGTTCTTC. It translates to CASSQPLAGGGNEQFF.

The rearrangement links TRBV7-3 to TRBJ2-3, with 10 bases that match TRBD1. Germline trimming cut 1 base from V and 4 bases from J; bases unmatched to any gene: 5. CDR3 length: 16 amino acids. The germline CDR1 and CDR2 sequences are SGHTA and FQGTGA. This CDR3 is CASSLMTGGNSDTQYF. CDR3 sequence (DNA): TGTGCCAGCAGCTTAATGACAGGGGGCAATTCAGATACGCAGTATTTT. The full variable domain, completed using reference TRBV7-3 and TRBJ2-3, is GAGVSQTPSNKVTEKGKYVELRCDPISGHTALYWYRQSLGQGPEFLIYFQGTGAADDSGLPNDRFFAVRPEGSVSTLKIQRTERGDSAVYLCASSLMTGGNSDTQYFGPGTRLTVL.

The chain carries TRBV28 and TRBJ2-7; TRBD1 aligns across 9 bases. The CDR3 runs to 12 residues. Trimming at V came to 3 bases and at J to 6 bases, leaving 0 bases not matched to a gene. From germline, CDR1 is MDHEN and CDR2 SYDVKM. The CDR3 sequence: CASSLTGGEQYF. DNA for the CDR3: TGTGCCAGCAGTTTGACAGGGGGCGAGCAGTACTTC.

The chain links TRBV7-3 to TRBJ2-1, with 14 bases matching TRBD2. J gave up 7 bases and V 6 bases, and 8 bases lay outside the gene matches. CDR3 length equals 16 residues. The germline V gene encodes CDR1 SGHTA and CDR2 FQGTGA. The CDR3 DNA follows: TGTGCCAGCAGTCCCAGACTAGCGGGGGGGAATAATGAGCAGTTCTTC. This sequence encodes CASSPRLAGGNNEQFF.

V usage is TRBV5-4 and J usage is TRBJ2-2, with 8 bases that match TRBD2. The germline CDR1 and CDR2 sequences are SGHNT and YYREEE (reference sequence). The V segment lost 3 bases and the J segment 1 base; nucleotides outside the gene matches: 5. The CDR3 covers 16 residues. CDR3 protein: CASSYSGAMNTGELFF. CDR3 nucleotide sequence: TGTGCCAGCAGCTATAGCGGGGCCATGAACACCGGGGAGCTGTTTTTT.

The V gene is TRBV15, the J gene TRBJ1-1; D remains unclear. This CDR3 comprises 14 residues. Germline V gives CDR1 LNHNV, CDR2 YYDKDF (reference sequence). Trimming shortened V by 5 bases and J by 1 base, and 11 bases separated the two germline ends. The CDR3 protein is CATSFRLKNTEAFF. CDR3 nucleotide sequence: TGTGCCACCAGCTTTCGACTGAAGAACACTGAAGCTTTCTTT.

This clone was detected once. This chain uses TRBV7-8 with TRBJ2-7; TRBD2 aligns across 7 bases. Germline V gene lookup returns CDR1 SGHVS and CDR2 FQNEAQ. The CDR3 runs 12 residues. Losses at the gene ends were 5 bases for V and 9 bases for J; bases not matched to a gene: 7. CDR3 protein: CASSPLGGGQYF. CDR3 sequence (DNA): TGTGCCAGCAGCCCTCTGGGCGGGGGGCAGTACTTC.

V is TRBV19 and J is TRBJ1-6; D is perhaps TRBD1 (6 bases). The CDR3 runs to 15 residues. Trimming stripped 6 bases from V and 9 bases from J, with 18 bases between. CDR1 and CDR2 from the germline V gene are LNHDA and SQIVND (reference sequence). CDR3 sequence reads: CASSPAGTRSSPLHF. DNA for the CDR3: TGTGCCAGTAGCCCGGCCGGGACAAGGAGTTCACCCCTCCACTTT.

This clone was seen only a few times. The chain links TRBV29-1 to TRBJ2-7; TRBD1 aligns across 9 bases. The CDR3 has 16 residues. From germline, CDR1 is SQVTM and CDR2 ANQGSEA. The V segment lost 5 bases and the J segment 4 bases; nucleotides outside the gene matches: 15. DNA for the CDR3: TGCAGCGTTTCAAGGGCGACGGGACAGGGTAATTACGAGCAGTACTTC. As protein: CSVSRATGQGNYEQYF.